The 14 T cell receptor beta chains below all came from one sample that was sequenced in a study of blood T cell repertoires in COVID-19. Clones were read by immunoSEQ multiplex PCR, and TCRdb kept only the in-frame ones, dropping some. The data hold some 270,000 clones, with around nine tenths observed a single time. Sample: peripheral blood. These receptors all come from a man aged 25-45 years with acute or convalescent COVID-19.

This clone was detected a few times. This rearrangement joins TRBV14 to TRBJ2-1; D call uncertain. CDR1 SGHDN and CDR2 FVKESK come from the germline V gene. The CDR3 has 16 residues. The germline V and J ends were trimmed by 4 bases and 6 bases, with 19 bases remaining between them. CDR3 nucleotide sequence: TGTGCCAGCAGCCTGATGGGCCGATCATCCGCCAATGAGCAGTTCTTC. Translating gives CASSLMGRSSANEQFF.

The chain joins TRBV14 to TRBJ2-5, with D uncertain. Germline V gene sequence: CDR1 SGHDN, CDR2 FVKESK. The CDR3 length is 12 residues. The V and J ends lost 0 bases and 10 bases respectively, with 9 bases between them. CDR3 bases: TGTGCCAGCAGCCAAGATCTGCGAGACCAGTACTTC. Translated, it gives CASSQDLRDQYF.

The J gene is TRBJ2-3, the V gene TRBV9; 8 nucleotides align to TRBD2. Germline CDR1 reads SGDLS; CDR2 reads YYNGEE. Unmatched junction bases numbered 6, after V lost 7 bases and J lost 2 bases. The CDR3 has 14 residues. DNA for the CDR3: TGTGCCAGCGTAGGCGGGGGGACCACAGATACGCAGTATTTT. Translation gives CASVGGGTTDTQYF.

The chain employs TRBV11-2 and TRBJ2-3; D might be TRBD2 (6 bases). The length of the CDR3 is 14 residues. V was clipped by 5 bases and J by 2 bases, with 11 bases between them. Germline V gene data show CDR1 as SGHAT and CDR2 as FQNNGV. In DNA, the CDR3 is TGTGCCAGCAGCACCCGGGACTCCACAGATACGCAGTATTTT. This codes for CASSTRDSTDTQYF. Using reference TRBV11-2 and TRBJ2-3 for the parts outside the CDR3, the full variable domain is EAGVAQSPRYKIIEKRQSVAFWCNPISGHATLYWYQQILGQGPKLLIQFQNNGVVDDSQLPKDRFSAERLKGVDSTLKIQPAKLEDSAVYLCASSTRDSTDTQYFGPGTRLTVL.

The V call is TRBV10-1, the J call TRBJ1-1; the D gene is possibly TRBD1 (6 bases). CDR3 size: 14 residues. CDR1 and CDR2 (germline): WNHNN, SYGVQD (reference sequence). V gave up 2 bases and J gave up 5 bases, with 12 bases separating them. The CDR3 DNA follows: TGCGCCAGCAGTGAGAACAGGGTAACGACTGAAGCTTTCTTT. The encoded protein is CASSENRVTTEAFF.

This clone was observed once. The J gene is TRBJ1-2, the V gene TRBV5-6; D remains unclear. The CDR3 has 13 residues. Germline V gene sequence: CDR1 SGHDT, CDR2 YYEEEE. Trimming removed 1 base at V and 4 bases at J, with 8 bases between. CDR3 coding DNA: TGTGCCAGCAGCTTGTGGGGAGGCTATGGCTACACCTTC. Translation gives CASSLWGGYGYTF.

The CDR3 sequence: CASRGQLWGTGVYEQYF. DNA of the CDR3: TGTGCCAGCAGAGGACAGCTGTGGGGGACAGGGGTCTACGAGCAGTACTTC. The chain uses TRBV3-1 (or the pseudogene TRBV3-2) and TRBJ2-7; 10 nucleotides align to TRBD1. The CDR3 is 17 amino acids. J lost 3 bases, V lost 6 bases, and 14 bases had no gene match. Looked up from germline, CDR1 is LGHDT and CDR2 is YNNKEL (reference sequence).

The chain employs TRBV28 and TRBJ2-7, with 9 bases aligning to TRBD2. The J segment lost 3 bases and the V segment lost 8 bases, leaving 2 bases of the junction unmatched. Germline V lookup: CDR1 MDHEN, CDR2 SYDVKM. CDR3 length: 12 residues. DNA for the CDR3: TGTGCCAGCCGTAGCGGGGGCTACGAGCAGTACTTC. It encodes CASRSGGYEQYF.

The CDR3 DNA reads as TGTGCCAGCAGTCGAACAGGGGCCACTAATGAAAAACTGTTTTTT. Its protein product is CASSRTGATNEKLFF. The chain combines TRBV6-5 with TRBJ1-4, with 7 positions matching TRBD1. V trimming: 5 bases; J trimming: 2 bases; junction bases outside the gene matches: 5. Germline V lookup: CDR1 MNHEY, CDR2 SVGAGI. The CDR3 totals 15 residues.

The gene calls are TRBV28 and TRBJ2-7; tentative D call: TRBD1 (5 bases). This CDR3 spans 14 amino acids. Per the germline V gene, CDR1 is MDHEN and CDR2 is SYDVKM. V was trimmed by 6 bases and J by 0 bases, leaving 12 bases between them. CDR3 region: CASRRQINSYEQYF. The CDR3 bases are TGTGCCAGCAGACGACAGATCAACTCCTACGAGCAGTACTTC.

This chain uses TRBV5-8 with TRBJ1-5, with D possibly being TRBD1 (6 bases). Deletions cut 3 bases from V and 5 bases from J, with 15 bases between. Germline V gives CDR1 SGHTS, CDR2 YDEGEE. The CDR3 sequence is 15 residues long. The CDR3 DNA is TGTGCCAGCAGCTCCACAGGGTTTGGTGATCAGCCCCAGCATTTT. As protein: CASSSTGFGDQPQHF.

V is TRBV15 and J is TRBJ1-2; 11 bases are shared with TRBD1. After removal of 0 bases from V and 0 bases from J, the junction contained 9 bases not matched to a gene. The CDR3 extends over 19 amino acids. The germline gives CDR1 LNHNV, CDR2 YYDKDF (reference sequence). CDR3 coding DNA: TGTGCCACCAGCAGAGATAATCTGGGACAGGGGGTTACTAACTATGGCTACACCTTC. This sequence encodes CATSRDNLGQGVTNYGYTF.

V and J are TRBV9 and TRBJ2-3; 8 bases are shared with TRBD2. J gave up 8 bases and V 4 bases, and 27 bases lay outside the gene matches. The CDR3 has 20 residues. Germline CDR1 reads SGDLS; CDR2 reads YYNGEE. The CDR3: CASSNPAAGRGAPGGATQYF. Written as DNA, the CDR3 is TGTGCCAGCAGCAACCCAGCGGCAGGGCGGGGGGCCCCCGGGGGCGCTACGCAGTATTTT.

The chain is built from TRBV4-2 and TRBJ1-4; D remains ambiguous. The V end was cut by 1 base, the J end by 8 bases, with 17 bases between. The germline V gene encodes CDR1 LGHNA and CDR2 YNFKEQ. There are 16 residues in the CDR3. The CDR3 region is CASSQVLTVPLEKLFF. As DNA, the CDR3 is TGTGCCAGCAGCCAAGTTCTCACAGTACCTTTAGAAAAACTGTTTTTT.